This T cell receptor beta chain emerged from a study of T cell responses to AZD1222 COVID-19 vaccine. Study-level points and caveats: Epitopes outside B.1.351 and B.1.1.7 mutated regions reportedly drew nearly half of spike TCRs. With two AZD1222 doses given, Spike-specific TCR breadth and depth both rose. Females outnumbered males among donors, who were mostly white British; clonal diversity was possibly underestimated. The repertoires were collected only after the peak T cell response.

The repertoire was sequenced with immunoSEQ multiplex PCR; TCRdb's copy has only in-frame clones and lacks some. The sample records more than 120,000 clones, roughly nine tenths being singletons. V was clipped by 7 bases and J by 7 bases, with 19 bases between them. The CDR3 has 14 residues. Germline V gene lookup returns CDR1 SGHVS and CDR2 FQNEAQ. Details on this clone: The antigen remains undetermined.

V usage is TRBV7-8 and J usage is TRBJ1-2, with D tentatively TRBD1 (5 bases). Sequencing was performed on peripheral blood, taken 28 days after the second AZD1222 dose. The TCR comes from an adult who received the AZD1222 COVID-19 vaccine. The CDR3 DNA reads as TGTGCCAGCAATCCGGGACTGAAGATTATTGGCTACACCTTC. Its translation: CASNPGLKIIGYTF.